A selection of T cell receptor beta chains follows, all from one sample in a study of blood T cell repertoires in COVID-19. Assay used: immunoSEQ multiplex PCR; TCRdb lists only in-frame clones, some missing. The repertoire holds approximately 210,000 clones, with 86% as singletons. The sample taken for sequencing was peripheral blood. All receptors derive from a man aged 30 to 39 who had recovered from COVID-19. CDR3s include the opening cysteine and the closing phenylalanine or tryptophan. A D gene is named only where the DNA matches it firmly. Some rows have no size entry. The others give once, few or many, or a class for an expanded clone.

V gene	D gene	clone size	J gene	CDR3 DNA	CDR3 protein
TRBV13	-	once	TRBJ2-6	TGTGCCAGCAGCTTCCGACAGCCCATGGCCAACGTCCTGACTTTC	CASSFRQPMANVLTF
TRBV12-5	-	-	TRBJ1-2	TGTGCTAGTGCCCGATGGGAGGGCCAGGGTGGCTACACCTTC	CASARWEGQGGYTF
TRBV12-3/TRBV12-4	-	-	TRBJ2-7	TGTGCCAGCAGACCCTCGACAGTCTACGAGCAGTACTTC	CASRPSTVYEQYF
TRBV9	TRBD1	once	TRBJ2-5	TGTGCCAGCAGCATACGACAGGGGGCGCTCGAGACCCAGTACTTC	CASSIRQGALETQYF
TRBV11-2	-	-	TRBJ1-3	TGTGCCAGCAGCGGGACATTAAGCTCTGGAAACACCATATATTTT	CASSGTLSSGNTIYF
TRBV7-8	TRBD1	-	TRBJ1-2	TGTGCCAGCAGCTCTGGACAGGGCTATGGCTACACCTTC	CASSSGQGYGYTF
TRBV19	TRBD1	-	TRBJ1-5	TGTGCCAGTAGTATAGGTAGCAGGGGGCTAGGTCAGCCCCAGCATTTT	CASSIGSRGLGQPQHF
TRBV7-2	-	few	TRBJ1-1	TGTGCCAGCAGCCTTATACTCGGTGAAGCTTTCTTT	CASSLILGEAFF
TRBV2	-	-	TRBJ1-5	TGTGCCAGCAGTGAGGGGAACAGGGAAGGACTTTATAGCAATCAGCCCCAGCATTTT	CASSEGNREGLYSNQPQHF
TRBV10-2	-	-	TRBJ1-1	TGCGCCAGCAGGGTCGGAAAATTCAGGGTCGCGAACACTGAAGCTTTCTTT	CASRVGKFRVANTEAFF
TRBV5-1	-	-	TRBJ2-4	TGCGCCAGCAGCTTGGATACATCGATATCGGCCCCGGGGTACTTC	CASSLDTSISAPGYF
TRBV5-6	-	-	TRBJ2-7	TGTGCCAGCAGCTCAACGGGCGAGCAGTACTTC	CASSSTGEQYF
TRBV6-5	TRBD2	once	TRBJ2-7	TGTGCCAGCAGCGTGAGCGGGGGCCCCCTTTACGAGCAGTACTTC	CASSVSGGPLYEQYF
TRBV2	-	-	TRBJ1-4	TGTGCCAGCAGTGTTTATTCAAGGGAAGCTAGCAATGAAAAACTGTTTTTT	CASSVYSREASNEKLFF
TRBV5-1	TRBD1	-	TRBJ2-2	TGCGCCAGCAGTGTAACAGGGGTGGCCGGGGAGCTGTTTTTT	CASSVTGVAGELFF
TRBV6-1	-	-	TRBJ1-1	TGTGCCAGCAGTGAAGCGCAGGGGCGAACTGAAGCTTTCTTT	CASSEAQGRTEAFF
TRBV6-5	-	-	TRBJ1-5	TGTGCCAGCAGTTCCGAAGGGGCGTTCATTCAGCCCCAGCATTTT	CASSSEGAFIQPQHF
TRBV30	-	-	TRBJ1-1	TGTGCCTGTATTCGAGGAGGGCCCGTGGGCACTGAAGCTTTCTTT	CACIRGGPVGTEAFF
TRBV12-3/TRBV12-4	-	-	TRBJ2-3	TGTGCCAGCGTCCAGGGTTTCACAGATACGCAGTATTTT	CASVQGFTDTQYF
TRBV7-6	TRBD2	-	TRBJ2-6	TGTGCCAGCAGCTCCGGACTAGCGGGGGGGCCATATCCCGGGGCCAACGTCCTGACTTTC	CASSSGLAGGPYPGANVLTF
TRBV29-1	TRBD2	-	TRBJ2-2	TGCAGCGTTGTAGGGCGGGGGGAACGTGGCGGGGAGCTGTTTTTT	CSVVGRGERGGELFF
TRBV7-6	TRBD2	-	TRBJ2-3	TGTGCCAGCAGCTCCTTGGGACTAGCGGGGGGACGCACAGATACGCAGTATTTT	CASSSLGLAGGRTDTQYF
TRBV5-8	-	-	TRBJ2-3	TGTGCCAGCAGCTCAGGGGGGTTGACAGATACGCAGTATTTT	CASSSGGLTDTQYF
TRBV3-1/TRBV3-2	-	-	TRBJ2-5	TGTGCCAGCAGCCAACAGACTATCCGAGAGACCCAGTACTTC	CASSQQTIRETQYF
TRBV5-6	TRBD1	-	TRBJ1-1	TGTGCCAGCAGCGGGGACAGATCCATGAACACTGAAGCTTTCTTT	CASSGDRSMNTEAFF
TRBV19	TRBD1	-	TRBJ1-3	TGTGCCAGTAGTGCACAGGGGGCGGACGGAAACACCATATATTTT	CASSAQGADGNTIYF
TRBV9	TRBD1	-	TRBJ1-3	TGTGCCAGCAGCCTCGACAGGGGGCTGGGAAACACCATATATTTT	CASSLDRGLGNTIYF
TRBV19	TRBD1	-	TRBJ2-7	TGTGCCAGTAGTCCTGGGACAGGGTACGGGTCCGAGCAGTACTTC	CASSPGTGYGSEQYF
TRBV27	-	-	TRBJ2-7	TGTGCCAGCAGCGCGACCCGGGGCGAGCAGTACTTC	CASSATRGEQYF
TRBV7-9	-	-	TRBJ2-7	TGTGCCAGCAGCTTTTGGGGGCGCCCCCTCTCCTACGAGCAGTACTTC	CASSFWGRPLSYEQYF
TRBV7-6	TRBD1	-	TRBJ1-1	TGTGCCAGCAGCTCAGAGGGGGCTAGGGCTTTCTTT	CASSSEGARAFF
TRBV11-2	-	-	TRBJ2-3	TGTGCCAGCAGCTTAGGTCCTAGCACAGATACGCAGTATTTT	CASSLGPSTDTQYF
TRBV5-1	-	many	TRBJ2-7	TGCGCCAGCAGCGCATCCAGCGACGAGCAGTACTTC	CASSASSDEQYF
TRBV4-3	TRBD2	once	TRBJ2-1	TGCGCCAGCAGCCAAGATCGGGCCGCGGGGGGGCAGTTCTTC	CASSQDRAAGGQFF
TRBV11-2	-	-	TRBJ1-3	TGTGCCAGCAGCTTAATGCTCGCAGGGACTGGAAACACCATATATTTT	CASSLMLAGTGNTIYF
TRBV7-6	TRBD1	few	TRBJ2-2	TGTGCCAGCAGGGGGACAGGGAACACCGGGGAGCTGTTTTTT	CASRGTGNTGELFF
TRBV24-1	-	-	TRBJ1-2	TGTGCCACCAGTGACGGGGTTAACTATGGCTACACCTTC	CATSDGVNYGYTF
TRBV4-1	TRBD2	-	TRBJ2-7	TGCGCCAGCAGACAAGGGTACGGCCTAGCGGGTTACGAGCAGTACTTC	CASRQGYGLAGYEQYF
TRBV27	-	-	TRBJ1-6	TGTGCCAGCAGTTTAAGGGGCTCCTATAATTCACCCCTCCACTTT	CASSLRGSYNSPLHF
TRBV6-5	-	-	TRBJ1-2	TGTGCCAGCAGTTACTCCGGGGGGGGACGAGACTACACCTTC	CASSYSGGGRDYTF
TRBV19	-	-	TRBJ1-2	TGTGCCAGTAGTATAGGCCCGCGGGGGGTCGAGGGAGGCTACACCTTC	CASSIGPRGVEGGYTF
TRBV5-1	TRBD2	-	TRBJ2-2	TGCGCCAGCAGCAGGGAGGGGTCGGGTGCCGGGGAGCTGTTTTTT	CASSREGSGAGELFF
TRBV7-2	-	-	TRBJ2-7	TGTGCCAGCAGCTTAGTGAGGGAGTTAGAGCAGTACTTC	CASSLVRELEQYF
TRBV6-2/TRBV6-3	-	-	TRBJ1-4	TGTGCCAGCAGTTACGGAGGCCGGGGGGAAAAACTGTTTTTT	CASSYGGRGEKLFF
TRBV27	-	-	TRBJ1-6	TGTGCCAGCAGTTTAGCGAGTTCACCCCTCCACTTT	CASSLASSPLHF
TRBV4-2	-	-	TRBJ1-5	TGTGCCAGCAGCCAAGGGCAGGGGATGGGTCAGCCCCAGCATTTT	CASSQGQGMGQPQHF
TRBV11-2	-	-	TRBJ2-7	TGTGCCAGCACCTTTCGGGGTTACGCCTACGAGCAGTACTTC	CASTFRGYAYEQYF
TRBV29-1	TRBD1	-	TRBJ1-2	TGCAGCGTTGGGGGGACAGATGGCTACACCTTC	CSVGGTDGYTF
TRBV7-9	-	-	TRBJ1-1	TGTGCCAGCAGCTTAAGGGAGCGGAACACTGAAGCTTTCTTT	CASSLRERNTEAFF
TRBV2	TRBD2	few	TRBJ2-7	TGTGCCTCCGGGGAGGGACTACTCACCCTTTCCTACGAGCAGTACTTC	CASGEGLLTLSYEQYF
TRBV29-1	-	-	TRBJ1-2	TGCAGCGTTGAGGGGGGGGACTATGGCTACACCTTC	CSVEGGDYGYTF
TRBV4-3	-	once	TRBJ2-7	TGCGCCAGCAGCCTAGGGGCGACCTCCTACGAGCAGTACTTC	CASSLGATSYEQYF
TRBV5-1	-	-	TRBJ1-3	TGCGCCAGCAGCTTGACCATACTGCCCTCTGGAAACACCATATATTTT	CASSLTILPSGNTIYF
TRBV6-6	TRBD2	once	TRBJ2-1	TGTGCCAGCAGTTACTCAGCTAGCGGGGGGGCGGAGTTCTTC	CASSYSASGGAEFF
TRBV18	TRBD1	-	TRBJ2-7	TGTGCCAGCTCACTGCGGGACAGGAGCTCCTACGAGCAGTACTTC	CASSLRDRSSYEQYF
TRBV5-6	-	once	TRBJ2-1	TGTGCCAGCAGCGACGGGGGCTCCTACAATGAGCAGTTCTTC	CASSDGGSYNEQFF
TRBV30	-	-	TRBJ1-2	TGTGCCTGGAGTAGTAGCCTCGGTGGCTACACCTTC	CAWSSSLGGYTF
TRBV6-1	-	-	TRBJ1-1	TGTGCCAGCAGTGGCGGGACCACCTCCGAGAACACTGAAGCTTTCTTT	CASSGGTTSENTEAFF
TRBV20-1	-	-	TRBJ1-1	TGCAGTGCCCTGACAGCCACTGAAGCTTTCTTT	CSALTATEAFF
TRBV6-2/TRBV6-3	-	-	TRBJ2-1	TGTGCCAGCAGTTACTCACTCATGGCCTACAATGAGCAGTTCTTC	CASSYSLMAYNEQFF